These 28 T cell receptor beta chains originate from one sample sequenced in a study of early T cells in non-severe SARS-CoV-2 infection. Each CDR3 protein gets one entry after TCRdb re-called the 5' RACE reads with MiXCR. This table has some 70,000 distinct CDR3 sequences, 9.1% appearing once. Sample: whole blood. These receptors originate from an adult who was a healthcare worker with PCR-confirmed SARS-CoV-2 infection or an uninfected control (not recorded which).

There are a few counts of this clonotype. CDR3 DNA sequence: TGTGCCAGCAGTAGAATAGCGGGAGTTTATGAGCAGTTCTTC. Protein sequence: CASSRIAGVYEQFF. This chain links TRBV7-2 with TRBJ2-1, with 9 nucleotides matching TRBD2. CDR3 length equals 14 residues. J lost 8 bases, V lost 6 bases, and 8 bases had no gene match. In germline, CDR1 is SGHTA, CDR2 FQGNSA.

A few counts support this clonotype. The rearrangement uses TRBV18 and TRBJ1-2; 7 nucleotides agree with TRBD1. Germline values: CDR1 KGHSH, CDR2 LQKENI. V trimming: 1 base; J trimming: 6 bases; junction bases outside the gene matches: 2. This CDR3 has 13 residues. The CDR3 region is CASSPLGQDGYTF. Here the CDR3 DNA reads TGTGCCAGCTCACCACTTGGACAGGATGGCTACACCTTC.

This sequence joins TRBV6-2 or TRBV6-3 and TRBJ2-2, with 7 bases lining up with TRBD2. Germline V gives CDR1 MNHEY, CDR2 SVGEGT. J was trimmed by 0 bases and V by 4 bases; bases with no gene match: 8. This CDR3 comprises 17 residues. The CDR3 DNA is TGTGCCAGCAGTTTTAAGGCGGGAGTAGCGAACACCGGGGAGCTGTTTTTT. Its translation is CASSFKAGVANTGELFF.

In this sample, this clonotype turned up many times. J is TRBJ2-7 and V is TRBV21-1; the table calls TRBD2, which could not be checked here. TRBV21-1 is given as a pseudogene. The CDR3 has 17 amino acids. As DNA, the CDR3 is TGTGCCAGCAGCAAAGGGGCTAGCGGGAGCGACTCCTACGAGCAGTACTTC. This encodes CASSKGASGSDSYEQYF.

This clonotype has ten or more counts. This chain connects TRBV2 to TRBJ2-7, with 10 bases lining up with TRBD2. Germline CDR1 and CDR2: SNHLY and FYNNEI. J was trimmed by 11 bases and V by 2 bases; bases with no gene match: 6. The CDR3 covers 13 residues. CDR3 loop: CASSESASGREYF. The CDR3 DNA sequence: TGTGCCAGCAGTGAATCGGCTAGCGGGAGAGAGTACTTC. The complete variable domain, with remaining parts taken from reference TRBV2 and TRBJ2-7, reads EPEVTQTPSHQVTQMGQEVILRCVPISNHLYFYWYRQILGQKVEFLVSFYNNEISEKSEIFDDQFSVERPDGSNFTLKIRSTKLEDSAMYFCASSESASGREYFGPGTRLTVT.

This clonotype was recorded only once. A much larger clone differs from this one at a single base, so this may be a read error. The J gene is TRBJ2-7, the V gene TRBV10-3; perhaps TRBD1 as D (5 bases). Per germline, CDR1 ENHRY and CDR2 SYGVKD. The V end lost 5 bases, the J end lost 8 bases, and 10 bases lay between the germline ends. The CDR3 sequence is 11 residues long. The CDR3 loop reads CAISQGRKQYF. The DNA of the CDR3 is TGTGCCATCAGTCAGGGTCGCAAGCAGTACTTC.

This clonotype was counted ten times or more. This chain links TRBV11-1 with TRBJ2-1; possible D gene TRBD2, 6 bases. The V gene lost 1 base and the J gene lost 8 bases, with 12 bases spanning the gap. Germline CDR1 reads SGHAT; CDR2 reads FQDESV (reference sequence). This CDR3 spans 14 amino acids. CDR3 in amino acids: CASSLVGGLYEQFF. The CDR3 DNA sequence: TGTGCCAGCAGCTTAGTTGGAGGGCTCTATGAGCAGTTCTTC.

The table lists this clonotype with many counts. The rearrangement joins TRBV20-1 to TRBJ2-5, with TRBD1 matching over 8 bases. Trimming removed 2 bases from V and 4 bases from J; junction bases left unmatched: 12. The CDR3 is 16 residues long. Germline CDR1 is DFQATT and CDR2 is SNEGSKA (reference sequence). The CDR3 here is CSARRYTRGRRETQYF. CDR3 bases: TGCAGTGCTAGACGGTACACCAGGGGGCGTCGAGAGACCCAGTACTTC.

This clonotype rates as medium-sized. The J gene is TRBJ2-1, the V gene TRBV9; 7 bases match TRBD2. This CDR3 is 16 amino acids long. Losses at the gene ends were 6 bases for V and 6 bases for J; bases not matched to a gene: 15. In germline, CDR1 is SGDLS, CDR2 YYNGEE. CDR3 region: CASTGLLARVGNEQFF. CDR3 DNA: TGTGCCAGCACCGGGCTACTAGCGCGAGTTGGCAATGAGCAGTTCTTC.

This clonotype was seen many times. The gene calls are TRBV20-1 and TRBJ2-1; tentatively, D is TRBD1 or TRBD2 (5 bases each). Germline-derived CDR1 and CDR2 are DFQATT and SNEGSKA (reference sequence). V was pared by 6 bases and J by 5 bases, with 17 bases between. This CDR3 region has 14 residues. CDR3 in amino acids: CSASDSRRDNEQFF. DNA for the CDR3: TGCAGTGCGTCTGACAGCCGGCGGGACAATGAGCAGTTCTTC.

This clonotype was picked up many times. The chain employs TRBV20-1 and TRBJ2-7, with D possibly TRBD2 on 6 matching bases. From germline, CDR1 is DFQATT and CDR2 SNEGSKA (reference sequence). The CDR3 is made up of 13 amino acids. The ends were cut back, 6 bases at V and 4 bases at J, with 16 bases in the middle. For the CDR3, the DNA is TGCAGTGCGACGAGCGGGCAGGCTTACGAGCAGTACTTC. The encoded protein is CSATSGQAYEQYF.

The rearrangement uses TRBV5-4 and TRBJ2-1, with D perhaps being TRBD1 or TRBD2 (5 bases each). CDR3 length equals 15 residues. The germline CDR1 and CDR2 sequences are SGHNT and YYREEE (reference sequence). The V gene lost 5 bases and the J gene lost 0 bases, with 12 bases spanning the gap. The CDR3 coding sequence is TGTGCCAGCAGTCGGGACCGAAGCTCCTACAATGAGCAGTTCTTC. Translation gives CASSRDRSSYNEQFF.

This clonotype has a count of ten or more. An end of the junction does not agree with germline; a read error may underlie this. CDR3 in amino acids: CASSTLAARTQF. The DNA for the CDR3 is TGTGCCAGCAGTACCCTAGCGGCCCGAACTCAGTTC. The rearrangement joins TRBV6-2 or TRBV6-3 to TRBJ2-5, with 7 bases identical to TRBD2. This CDR3 is built from 12 residues. Germline lookup yields CDR1 MNHEY and CDR2 SVGEGT.

The V gene is TRBV9, the J gene TRBJ1-1, with D tentatively TRBD1 (6 bases). Germline CDR1 is SGDLS and CDR2 is YYNGEE. CDR3 length: 13 amino acids. V lost 5 bases to trimming and J lost 5 bases, with 13 bases between them. Here the CDR3 reads CASSRGGVTEAFF. CDR3 DNA: TGTGCCAGCAGTCGGGGGGGCGTAACTGAAGCTTTCTTT.

The chain links TRBV7-9 to TRBJ1-5, with D perhaps matching TRBD1 (5 bases). V lost 3 bases and J 7 bases, leaving 16 bases between the germline ends. The CDR3 has 15 residues. Germline CDR1 is SEHNR and CDR2 is FQNEAQ (reference sequence). In nucleotides, the CDR3 is TGTGCCAGCAGCTTGAGTTCGGGGGAGGGCCAGCCCCAGCATTTT. Residues: CASSLSSGEGQPQHF.

The gene calls are TRBV5-6 and TRBJ2-7; maybe TRBD1 (6 bases). The germline gives CDR1 SGHDT, CDR2 YYEEEE. This CDR3 has 14 amino acids. The germline V and J ends were trimmed by 5 bases and 0 bases, with 12 bases remaining between them. CDR3 bases: TGTGCCAGCAGTTCCGGACAGACCTCCTACGAGCAGTACTTC. Its protein is CASSSGQTSYEQYF.

This clonotype was recorded a few times. This CDR3 reads CASSLQGWEQFF. As DNA, the CDR3 is TGTGCCAGCAGCTTACAGGGGTGGGAGCAGTTCTTC. The V gene is TRBV13, the J gene TRBJ2-1, with a weak D call TRBD1 (6 bases). Germline CDR1 and CDR2: PRHDT and FYEKMQ (reference sequence). V lost 2 bases, J lost 10 bases, and 9 bases lay in between. The CDR3 contains 12 residues.

The sample holds many counts of this clonotype. The V call is TRBV6-6, the J call TRBJ2-5; tentative D call: TRBD2 (6 bases). V was pared by 2 bases and J by 1 base, with 11 bases between. The CDR3 is 15 amino acids. Germline V lookup: CDR1 MNHNY, CDR2 SVGAGI (reference sequence). The CDR3 protein is CASSYGGEPQETQYF. The CDR3 nucleotides are TGTGCCAGCAGTTACGGAGGGGAACCCCAAGAGACCCAGTACTTC.

This clonotype was detected many times. V gene TRBV9 combines with J gene TRBJ2-1; D unclear. V was pared by 0 bases and J by 0 bases, with 7 bases between. CDR3 length equals 15 residues. The germline V gene has CDR1 SGDLS and CDR2 YYNGEE. The CDR3 coding sequence is TGTGCCAGCAGCGTAGGCGGCATCTCCTACAATGAGCAGTTCTTC. Its translation: CASSVGGISYNEQFF.

The gene calls are TRBV30 and TRBJ2-5; D remains unclear. The V end lost 3 bases, the J end lost 4 bases, and 9 bases lay between the germline ends. Germline CDR1 and CDR2: GTSNPN and SVGIG (reference sequence). The CDR3 loop spans 12 amino acids. CDR3 DNA sequence: TGTGCCTGGAGGGTCTTAGCAGAGACCCAGTACTTC. Protein product: CAWRVLAETQYF.

There are many counts of this clonotype. This sequence joins TRBV7-3 and TRBJ2-5; a weak D match, TRBD1 (5 bases). This CDR3 region has 13 residues. Germline lookup yields CDR1 SGHTA and CDR2 FQGTGA. Trimming removed 5 bases from V and 1 base from J, with 8 bases in between. The CDR3 here is CASSQGAQETQYF. CDR3 bases: TGTGCCAGCAGCCAAGGGGCCCAAGAGACCCAGTACTTC. Drawing the rest from reference TRBV7-3 and TRBJ2-5, the complete variable domain is GAGVSQTPSNKVTEKGKYVELRCDPISGHTALYWYRQSLGQGPEFLIYFQGTGAADDSGLPNDRFFAVRPEGSVSTLKIQRTERGDSAVYLCASSQGAQETQYFGPGTRLLVL.

This chain connects TRBV28 to TRBJ1-4; 8 positions match TRBD1. Looked up from germline, CDR1 is MDHEN and CDR2 is SYDVKM. The CDR3 totals 18 residues. V lost 5 bases and J lost 4; bases outside the gene matches: 15. CDR3 DNA: TGTGCCAGCAGTCCGGCGGCATGGACAGGGTCGGGTAATGAAAAACTGTTTTTT. This translates into CASSPAAWTGSGNEKLFF.

A word on this clonotype: The conserved phenylalanine or tryptophan normally closing the CDR3 is absent here, so this likely arose from a read error. CDR3 bases: TGCAGTGCTAGAGGACTCCAGAGACAGGAGAACACTGAAGCTTTCCTT. It yields the protein CSARGLQRQENTEAFL. J is TRBJ1-1 and V is TRBV20-1, with D possibly matching TRBD1 (6 bases). Germline V gene lookup returns CDR1 DFQATT and CDR2 SNEGSKA (reference sequence). V shed 1 base and J shed 1 base, with 16 bases lying between them. This CDR3 spans 16 amino acids.

This clonotype was counted between two and nine times. J is TRBJ1-1 and V is TRBV12-3 or TRBV12-4, with 9 nucleotides matching TRBD1. The junction had 7 bases not matched to a gene; V was cut back by 3 bases and J by 8 bases. This CDR3 is built from 14 residues. The CDR3 DNA reads TGTGCCAGCAGTTTGGCTGGGACAGGGCTCGAAGCTTTCTTT. Encoded protein: CASSLAGTGLEAFF.

The J gene is TRBJ2-3, the V gene TRBV6-1; weak D call: TRBD1 (6 bases). In germline, CDR1 is MNHNS, CDR2 SASEGT. CDR3 length: 17 amino acids. The V and J ends lost 7 bases and 3 bases respectively, with 23 bases between them. CDR3 coding DNA: TGTGCCAGCATCAGATCCCCGACAGGACCGGGTACAGATACGCAGTATTTT. It codes for CASIRSPTGPGTDTQYF.

The rearrangement uses TRBV5-1 and TRBJ2-3; no clear D gene. V was pared by 2 bases and J by 5 bases, with 9 bases between. Germline CDR1 and CDR2: SGHRS and YFSETQ. The CDR3 sequence is 13 residues long. CDR3 in amino acids: CASSLENRDTQYF. CDR3 DNA sequence: TGCGCCAGCAGCTTAGAAAACAGAGATACGCAGTATTTT. The full variable domain, its missing parts supplied by reference TRBV5-1 and TRBJ2-3, is KAGVTQTPRYLIKTRGQQVTLSCSPISGHRSVSWYQQTPGQGLQFLFEYFSETQRNKGNFPGRFSGRQFSNSRSEMNVSTLELGDSALYLCASSLENRDTQYFGPGTRLTVL.

This clonotype was detected ten times or more. The chain uses TRBV4-2 and TRBJ2-7, with 11 bases lining up with TRBD2. V dropped 1 base and J dropped 4; count of bases not matched to a gene: 6. CDR1 and CDR2 (germline): LGHNA, YNFKEQ. This CDR3 is 16 amino acids long. The CDR3 reads CASSQAATSGKYEQYF. CDR3 nucleotides: TGTGCCAGCAGCCAAGCCGCGACTAGCGGGAAGTACGAGCAGTACTTC.

In its sample, this clonotype was seen many times. This chain joins TRBV29-1 and TRBJ2-1; D possibly corresponds to TRBD2 (5 bases). The germline V gene has CDR1 SQVTM and CDR2 ANQGSEA. V lost 7 bases and J 8 bases, leaving 18 bases between the germline ends. The CDR3 runs to 13 residues. CDR3 coding DNA: TGCAGCGCCTTACGTGGGAGCTTTGATGAGCAGTTCTTC. Translated, it gives CSALRGSFDEQFF.